A single sample is the source of the 10 T cell receptor beta chains below, sequenced in a study of shared clonotypes between healthy human individuals. In the naive CD8 group, cells lacked CD45RO and were positively selected for CCR7, so terminally differentiated effector memory CD45RA+ cells were left out. The data were produced by immunoSEQ multiplex PCR, yet TCRdb's version contains in-frame clones alone and is incomplete. The table includes 550,000 to 600,000 clones, 95% to 98% detected once. Sequencing input: naive CD8+ T cells sorted from blood. The receptors stem from a man aged 25 to 40 in good health.

The chain couples TRBV6-6 to TRBJ2-7; D remains unclear. The CDR3 consists of 14 residues. Germline loops: CDR1 MNHNY, CDR2 SVGAGI (reference sequence). Trimming removed 0 bases from V and 4 bases from J, with 10 bases in between. CDR3 residues: CASSYSISRYEQYF. The DNA for the CDR3 is TGTGCCAGCAGTTACTCGATCTCCCGTTACGAGCAGTACTTC.

The count of this clone is one. The V and J genes are TRBV13 and TRBJ2-2; no definite D call. The CDR3 covers 15 residues. Germline V gene sequence: CDR1 PRHDT, CDR2 FYEKMQ (reference sequence). V was trimmed by 4 bases and J by 4 bases, leaving 13 bases between them. CDR3 bases: TGTGCCAGCAGCTATGAGGTTCGAGGCACCGGGGAGCTGTTTTTT. Translation gives CASSYEVRGTGELFF.

In regard to this clone: Other DNA sequences of this sample code for an identical CDR3. The chain employs TRBV27 and TRBJ2-7; 7 bases fit TRBD2. Trimming took 6 bases from V and 2 from J; bases not matched to a gene: 10. The CDR3 has 15 amino acids. Germline V gene lookup returns CDR1 MNHEY and CDR2 SMNVEV (reference sequence). CDR3 in DNA: TGTGCCAGCAGCCTCGGCGCTAGCGGAACCTACGAGCAGTACTTC. Protein: CASSLGASGTYEQYF.

This sequence joins TRBV6-5 and TRBJ2-5; 9 nucleotides match TRBD2. This CDR3 has 15 amino acids. After removal of 4 bases from V and 3 bases from J, the junction contained 6 bases not matched to a gene. Germline V gene data show CDR1 as MNHEY and CDR2 as SVGAGI. The CDR3 nucleotides read TGTGCCAGCAGTTCCTTACTAGCGGGTGAAGAGACCCAGTACTTC. The encoded protein is CASSSLLAGEETQYF.

This sequence joins TRBV27 and TRBJ2-7; TRBD1 might be the D (5 bases). CDR1 is MNHEY and CDR2 is SMNVEV in the germline V gene (reference sequence). CDR3 size: 13 residues. Trimming shortened V by 4 bases and J by 2 bases, and 9 bases separated the two germline ends. The CDR3 coding sequence is TGTGCCAGCAGTTATACAGGTACCTACGAGCAGTACTTC. The encoded protein is CASSYTGTYEQYF.

The chain links TRBV10-1 to TRBJ2-1; TRBD2 matches 9 bases. The CDR3 length is 18 residues. Unmatched junction bases numbered 9, after V lost 3 bases and J lost 0 bases. Germline loops: CDR1 WNHNN, CDR2 SYGVQD (reference sequence). The CDR3 reads CASSEQASGVSSYNEQFF. The CDR3 DNA reads as TGCGCCAGCAGTGAACAGGCTAGCGGGGTAAGCTCCTACAATGAGCAGTTCTTC.

The rearrangement joins TRBV20-1 to TRBJ2-7; D remains unclear. In germline, CDR1 is DFQATT, CDR2 SNEGSKA (reference sequence). This CDR3 contains 11 residues. V was trimmed by 6 bases and J by 5 bases, leaving 11 bases between them. The CDR3, as DNA: TGCAGTGCCCGTGGAGCCAACGAGCAGTACTTC. Protein: CSARGANEQYF.

The V gene is TRBV27, the J gene TRBJ2-7, with no clear D. The ends were cut back, 2 bases at V and 3 bases at J, with 11 bases in the middle. This CDR3 is built from 14 residues. Germline lookup yields CDR1 MNHEY and CDR2 SMNVEV (reference sequence). In nucleotides, the CDR3 is TGTGCCAGCAGTTTAAAAATGTACGGCTACGAGCAGTACTTC. Protein: CASSLKMYGYEQYF.

J is TRBJ2-7 and V is TRBV28; maybe TRBD2 (6 bases). V was shortened by 3 bases and J by 1 base, with 16 bases between the two germline ends. The CDR3 is made up of 16 amino acids. Germline CDR1 MDHEN, CDR2 SYDVKM. The CDR3 DNA reads TGTGCCAGCAGTTTCGCGGGGTCGATCCCTTCCTACGAGCAGTACTTC. Translating it yields CASSFAGSIPSYEQYF.

This rearrangement joins TRBV7-3 to TRBJ2-3; 12 nucleotides line up with TRBD2. The length of the CDR3 is 17 residues. Trimming took 2 bases from V and 6 from J; bases not matched to a gene: 9. Germline CDR1 reads SGHTA; CDR2 reads FQGTGA. The CDR3 nucleotides read TGTGCCAGCAGCTTAGGGAACTTCGGACTAGCGGGGGATACGCAGTATTTT. It translates to CASSLGNFGLAGDTQYF.